This TCR beta chain was identified in a study of cytomegalovirus exposure and HLA in healthy donors. Trimming cost V 0 bases and J 7 bases; bases outside gene matches: 6. Germline lookup yields CDR1 SGHRS and CDR2 YFSETQ. The CDR3 loop spans 15 amino acids. Use of 60 Vbeta and 13 Jbeta primers characterized the PCR. Profiling relied on immunoSEQ multiplex PCR, and the TCRdb table lists in-frame clones only, not all of them. The repertoire has around 120,000 clones, around three quarters of them found once; the top ten carry more than 3%. This chain connects TRBV5-1 to TRBJ2-1; 8 bases are a match to TRBD1. The specimen was PBMCs. This sequence originates from a male donor in good health and CMV-seronegative. CDR3 DNA sequence: TGCGCCAGCAGCTTGGAAGGACAGGGTATTAATGAGCAGTTCTTC. It is translated as CASSLEGQGINEQFF.